This T cell receptor (beta chain) was sequenced in a study of tumor-infiltrating lymphocytes in primary liver carcinoma. Starting material for RNA and DNA co-extraction consisted of about 17-30 mg of unsorted bulk tissue. Each of the tumor samples contained in excess of 90% viable tumor cells. From roughly 0.55 ug of total RNA, TCR beta-specific cDNA was reverse-transcribed using a constant-region primer. For TCR beta, libraries were produced by three nested multiplex PCR rounds using slightly modified ARM-PCR. The first two PCR rounds used TRBV1-TRBV30 primers with a Cbeta primer, roughly 10 cycles each. MiXCR, applied by TCRdb to the multiplex PCR reads, yields one record per CDR3 protein. The sample yields approximately 73,000 distinct CDR3 sequences, approximately 70% seen once. CDR3 length: 15 residues. CDR1 is SGHVS and CDR2 is FQNEAQ in the germline V gene. A word on this clonotype: Its cognate antigen is unknown. One end of the junction fails to match germline, which may point to a read error.

General study findings and limits: Overlap in tumor-adjacent and tumor-blood pairs fell below that of tumor region pairs. Relative to blood, tumors carried a significantly larger fraction of the repertoire in their top 250 clones (p = 0.039).

The TCR was taken from a man in his forties with primary liver carcinoma and hepatitis B virus infection. Input material: liver tumor tissue from sampling region 4. The subset here: tumor region T4, right-lateral pole. The rearrangement uses TRBV7-8 and TRBJ2-1; 7 bases are a match to TRBD2. CDR3 coding DNA: TGTTCCAGCAGGCCTAGCGGTTCCCCTCTAGGGGAGCAGTTCTTC. Amino acids: CSSRPSGSPLGEQFF.